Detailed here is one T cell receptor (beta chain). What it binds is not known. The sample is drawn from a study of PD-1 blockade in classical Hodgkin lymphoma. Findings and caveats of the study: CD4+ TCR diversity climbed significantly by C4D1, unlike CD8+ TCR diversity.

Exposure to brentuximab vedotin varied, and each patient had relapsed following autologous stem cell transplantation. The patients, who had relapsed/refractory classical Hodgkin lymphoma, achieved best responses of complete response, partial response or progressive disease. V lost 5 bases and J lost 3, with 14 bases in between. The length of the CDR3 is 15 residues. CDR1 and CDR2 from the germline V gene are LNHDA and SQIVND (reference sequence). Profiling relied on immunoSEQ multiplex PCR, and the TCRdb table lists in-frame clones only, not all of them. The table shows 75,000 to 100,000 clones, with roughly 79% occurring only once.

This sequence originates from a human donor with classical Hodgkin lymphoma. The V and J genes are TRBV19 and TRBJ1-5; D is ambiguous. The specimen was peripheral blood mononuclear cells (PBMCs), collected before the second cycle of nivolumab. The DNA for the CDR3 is TGTGCCAGTAGTGTCGTCGGGTCGAACAATCAGCCCCAGCATTTT. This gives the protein CASSVVGSNNQPQHF. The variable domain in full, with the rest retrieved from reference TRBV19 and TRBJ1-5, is DGGITQSPKYLFRKEGQNVTLSCEQNLNHDAMYWYRQDPGQGLRLIYYSQIVNDFQKGDIAEGYSVSREKKESFPLTVTSAQKNPTAFYLCASSVVGSNNQPQHFGDGTRLSIL.